This T cell receptor beta chain was identified during a study of regulatory T cells in long-lasting Graves disease. Study context: Positive TSH receptor antibodies alongside over 5 years of antithyroid drugs were what marked Graves' disease as persistent. General observations from the study: For persistent Graves' patients, TCR diversity was lower than for newly diagnosed ones. With persistent disease, TRBV28, TRBJ1-2 and TRBJ2-5 were the favored segments.

Building the TCR beta libraries relied on iRepertoire HTBI primers, and CDR3 regions underwent Arm-PCR. TCRdb itself ran the multiplex PCR reads through MiXCR, one entry per CDR3 protein. The sample shows around 450,000 distinct CDR3 sequences, 20% to 25% of them seen only once. CDR1 and CDR2 (germline): DFQATT, SNEGSKA (reference sequence). The ends were cut back, 2 bases at V and 0 bases at J, with 10 bases in the middle. The CDR3 is made up of 14 amino acids. Time point indicated: persistent/refractory GD, antithyroid drugs over 5 years with positive TRAb. Researchers made the TCR library from RNA that was extracted from PBMCs. In this cohort, patients came from an endocrinology department located in Xi'an, China. This clonotype was counted at least ten times. Antigen: not known.

J is TRBJ1-1 and V is TRBV20-1; D gene ambiguous. The sequencing here drew on peripheral blood mononuclear cells (PBMCs), taken when the disease was refractory, from a patient treated with antithyroid drugs. This sequence was found in a female donor with Graves disease. The CDR3 bases are TGCAGTGCTAGACCAGGCCATATGAACACTGAAGCTTTCTTT. This encodes CSARPGHMNTEAFF.